The next 4 T cell receptor beta chains were all read from a single sample in a study of chemoradiotherapy in HPV16-positive cancers. Measured with immunoSEQ multiplex PCR; TCRdb has only the in-frame clones, and not every one. The sample holds roughly 2,000 clones, over 85% seen once. The sequenced sample was tumor tissue, obtained from a patient who underwent chemoradiotherapy. The receptors come from a human donor with HPV-associated anogenital cancer.

The V and J genes are TRBV11-2 and TRBJ2-1, with D perhaps assigned TRBD1 or TRBD2 (5 bases each). This CDR3 has 13 amino acids. CDR1 and CDR2 from the germline V gene are SGHAT and FQNNGV. Trimming removed 8 bases from V and 6 bases from J, with 14 bases in between. The CDR3 loop is CASAAGTPNEQFF. The CDR3 region has the DNA TGTGCCAGCGCCGCCGGGACCCCCAATGAGCAGTTCTTC.

The gene calls are TRBV5-4 and TRBJ2-7; D is possibly TRBD1 (6 bases). V was cut by 2 bases and J by 2 bases, with 11 bases left in between. This CDR3 is built from 14 residues. In germline, CDR1 is SGHNT, CDR2 YYREEE (reference sequence). The CDR3 DNA reads TGTGCCAGCAGCTTACAGGGAAGCCCCTACGAGCAGTACTTC. It yields the protein CASSLQGSPYEQYF.

This chain links TRBV10-1 with TRBJ2-1; D may be TRBD1 (5 bases). The CDR3 loop spans 14 amino acids. Looked up from germline, CDR1 is WNHNN and CDR2 is SYGVQD (reference sequence). The ends were cut back, 2 bases at V and 1 base at J, with 6 bases in the middle. CDR3 sequence: CASSETGSYNEQFF. CDR3 nucleotide sequence: TGCGCCAGCAGTGAGACAGGTTCCTACAATGAGCAGTTCTTC.

This chain connects TRBV7-9 to TRBJ1-1; TRBD1 matches 8 bases. The trim removed 7 bases at V and 5 bases at J, leaving 3 bases unmatched. The CDR3 is 12 residues long. CDR1 and CDR2 (germline): SEHNR, FQNEAQ (reference sequence). CDR3 in DNA: TGTGCCAGCAACCGACAGGGGACTGAAGCTTTCTTT. It translates to CASNRQGTEAFF.